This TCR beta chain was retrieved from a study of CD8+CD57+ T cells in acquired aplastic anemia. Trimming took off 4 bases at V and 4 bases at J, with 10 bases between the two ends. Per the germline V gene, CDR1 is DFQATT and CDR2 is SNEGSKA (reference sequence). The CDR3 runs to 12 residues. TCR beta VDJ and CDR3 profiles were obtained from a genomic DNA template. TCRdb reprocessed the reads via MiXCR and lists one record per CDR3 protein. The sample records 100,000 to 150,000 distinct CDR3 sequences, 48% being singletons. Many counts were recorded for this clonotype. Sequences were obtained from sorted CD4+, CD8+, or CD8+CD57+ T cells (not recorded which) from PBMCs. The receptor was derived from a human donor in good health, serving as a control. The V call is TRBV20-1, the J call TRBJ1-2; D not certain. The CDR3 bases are TGCAGTGCTACCCCGGACCGCTATGGCTACACCTTC. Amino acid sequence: CSATPDRYGYTF.